This passage covers 16 T cell receptor beta chains from one sample sequenced in a study of blood T cell repertoires in COVID-19. Profiling relied on immunoSEQ multiplex PCR, and the TCRdb table lists in-frame clones only, not all of them. Here the sample spans a few hundred thousand clones, more than 75% being singletons. The source material was PBMCs or T cells enriched from blood (not recorded which). The receptors stem from a woman aged 25 to 45 who had recovered from COVID-19.

This clone was counted a single time. The V gene is TRBV6-1, the J gene TRBJ1-6, with 11 bases lining up with TRBD1. Trimming removed 1 base from V and 3 bases from J; junction bases left unmatched: 2. The germline V gene encodes CDR1 MNHNS and CDR2 SASEGT. This CDR3 is 17 amino acids long. In DNA, the CDR3 is TGTGCCAGCAGTGAAGGGACAGGGGGCATCTATAATTCACCCCTCCACTTT. It codes for CASSEGTGGIYNSPLHF.

This chain joins TRBV19 and TRBJ1-1; 7 bases match TRBD1. The ends lost 10 bases at V and 1 base at J; junction bases unmatched: 6. Germline V gene sequence: CDR1 LNHDA, CDR2 SQIVND (reference sequence). The CDR3 is 13 amino acids. The CDR3 DNA reads TGTGCCACGAAACAGGGGTGGAACACTGAAGCTTTCTTT. Its translation: CATKQGWNTEAFF. Full variable domain (remainder filled in from reference TRBV19 and TRBJ1-1): DGGITQSPKYLFRKEGQNVTLSCEQNLNHDAMYWYRQDPGQGLRLIYYSQIVNDFQKGDIAEGYSVSREKKESFPLTVTSAQKNPTAFYLCATKQGWNTEAFFGQGTRLTVV.

The rearrangement links TRBV28 to TRBJ1-1; D is possibly TRBD1 (6 bases). V was pared by 10 bases and J by 4 bases, with 10 bases between. This CDR3 has 11 residues. Germline values: CDR1 MDHEN, CDR2 SYDVKM. The CDR3 sequence: CAIRGATEAFF. In DNA, the CDR3 is TGTGCCATCCGGGGGGCCACTGAAGCTTTCTTT.

The genes are TRBV18 and TRBJ2-7; perhaps TRBD1 as D (6 bases). This CDR3 contains 13 residues. Germline loops: CDR1 KGHSH, CDR2 LQKENI. V gave up 4 bases and J gave up 1 base, with 8 bases separating them. The CDR3 region is CASSLDRSYEQYF. DNA of the CDR3: TGTGCCAGCTCACTCGACAGGTCCTACGAGCAGTACTTC. The full variable domain, completed using reference TRBV18 and TRBJ2-7, is NAGVMQNPRHLVRRRGQEARLRCSPMKGHSHVYWYRQLPEEGLKFMVYLQKENIIDESGMPKERFSAEFPKEGPSILRIQQVVRGDSAAYFCASSLDRSYEQYFGPGTRLTVT.

J is TRBJ1-1 and V is TRBV14; 7 bases line up with TRBD1. The CDR3 is made up of 15 amino acids. V shed 3 bases and J 2 bases; nucleotides not matched to a gene: 6. Germline V CDR1 and CDR2: SGHDN, FVKESK. The CDR3 nucleotides are TGTGCCAGCAGCCAGGTGACAGGGACAAACACTGAAGCTTTCTTT. This encodes CASSQVTGTNTEAFF.

In its sample, this clone was seen a few times. V and J are TRBV18 and TRBJ1-5, with 9 bases fitting TRBD1. Per the germline V gene, CDR1 is KGHSH and CDR2 is LQKENI. The CDR3 totals 18 residues. Trimming took 2 bases from V and 6 from J; bases not matched to a gene: 14. CDR3 in amino acids: CASSPTSTGGPGGQPQHF. The DNA of the CDR3 is TGTGCCAGCTCACCAACCAGCACAGGGGGCCCCGGGGGTCAGCCCCAGCATTTT.

The chain carries TRBV7-9 and TRBJ2-6, with D unclear. The CDR3 loop spans 16 amino acids. The germline V gene has CDR1 SEHNR and CDR2 FQNEAQ (reference sequence). Trimming shortened V by 4 bases and J by 2 bases, and 12 bases separated the two germline ends. CDR3 in DNA: TGTGCCAGCAGCTCCGGGTTAAGGCCTGGGGCCAACGTCCTGACTTTC. It yields the protein CASSSGLRPGANVLTF.

Details on this clone: Distinct nucleotide sequences in the sample also encode this CDR3. The V gene is TRBV30, the J gene TRBJ2-3, with TRBD1 as a possible D gene (6 bases). CDR1 is GTSNPN, CDR2 SVGIG, per germline (reference sequence). The CDR3 runs 13 residues. Between the trimmed V and J ends, which lost 3 bases and 1 base, there was a span of 8 bases. CDR3 protein: CAWSEGGTDTQYF. The CDR3 nucleotides read TGTGCCTGGAGCGAGGGGGGCACAGATACGCAGTATTTT.

The chain links TRBV25-1 to TRBJ2-7; 10 bases align to TRBD1. Germline V gene sequence: CDR1 MGHDK, CDR2 SYGVNS. Trimming cost V 3 bases and J 1 base; bases outside gene matches: 6. CDR3 length equals 16 residues. CDR3 DNA sequence: TGTGCCAGCAGTGAGAGTTGGGGACAGGGGTCCTACGAGCAGTACTTC. Protein product: CASSESWGQGSYEQYF.

V gene TRBV7-9 combines with J gene TRBJ2-3, with 8 bases lining up with TRBD2. This CDR3 is 15 amino acids long. After removal of 4 bases from V and 5 bases from J, the junction contained 8 bases not matched to a gene. Germline values: CDR1 SEHNR, CDR2 FQNEAQ (reference sequence). CDR3 sequence: CASSSSSGGGDTQYF. CDR3 in DNA: TGTGCCAGCAGCTCCTCGAGCGGGGGAGGAGATACGCAGTATTTT.

The chain combines TRBV28 with TRBJ2-7; perhaps TRBD1 as D (6 bases). V lost 2 bases, J lost 12 bases, and 14 bases lay in between. CDR3 length equals 12 residues. Germline V gene lookup returns CDR1 MDHEN and CDR2 SYDVKM. Here the CDR3 reads CASSLVNRVPYF. In DNA form, the CDR3 reads TGTGCCAGCAGTTTAGTTAACAGGGTGCCGTACTTC.

In its sample, this clone was seen once. The V gene is TRBV28, the J gene TRBJ2-7, with 7 bases lining up with TRBD1. Germline values: CDR1 MDHEN, CDR2 SYDVKM. V was pared by 6 bases and J by 3 bases, with 8 bases of the junction left unmatched. The CDR3 is 14 amino acids. The CDR3 sequence: CASSPGQTNYEQYF. The CDR3 DNA sequence: TGTGCCAGCAGCCCGGGACAGACAAACTACGAGCAGTACTTC.

The chain recombines TRBV10-3 with TRBJ2-3; the match to TRBD2 covers 8 bases. V shed 0 bases and J 3 bases; nucleotides not matched to a gene: 5. The CDR3 has 16 amino acids. The V gene's germline CDR1 is ENHRY and CDR2 SYGVKD. CDR3 sequence (DNA): TGTGCCATCAGTGAGTCGAGCGGGGGTCGGACAGATACGCAGTATTTT. It yields the protein CAISESSGGRTDTQYF.

The chain couples TRBV5-1 to TRBJ2-3, with TRBD2 matching over 12 bases. Germline V gives CDR1 SGHRS, CDR2 YFSETQ. V shed 0 bases and J 2 bases; nucleotides not matched to a gene: 10. This CDR3 contains 19 residues. CDR3 DNA sequence: TGCGCCAGCAGCTTGGTGGTACTAGCGGGGGGTAAGAACACAGATACGCAGTATTTT. It is translated as CASSLVVLAGGKNTDTQYF.

This sequence joins TRBV28 and TRBJ1-4; D is ambiguous. V lost 9 bases and J 3 bases, leaving 23 bases between the germline ends. The germline gives CDR1 MDHEN, CDR2 SYDVKM. This CDR3 has 17 residues. CDR3 in DNA: TGTGCCAGTCGGAGGTGGGGAGGGCGAGCGGCTAATGAAAAACTGTTTTTT. This translates into CASRRWGGRAANEKLFF.

This clone was recorded only once. The chain is built from TRBV6-2 or TRBV6-3 and TRBJ1-6, with D hard to call. V lost 5 bases to trimming and J lost 0 bases, with 5 bases between them. Germline V lookup: CDR1 MNHEY, CDR2 SVGEGT. CDR3 length: 14 residues. CDR3 sequence (DNA): TGTGCCAGCAGTCCGGGCTCCTATAATTCACCCCTCCACTTT. Its translation is CASSPGSYNSPLHF.